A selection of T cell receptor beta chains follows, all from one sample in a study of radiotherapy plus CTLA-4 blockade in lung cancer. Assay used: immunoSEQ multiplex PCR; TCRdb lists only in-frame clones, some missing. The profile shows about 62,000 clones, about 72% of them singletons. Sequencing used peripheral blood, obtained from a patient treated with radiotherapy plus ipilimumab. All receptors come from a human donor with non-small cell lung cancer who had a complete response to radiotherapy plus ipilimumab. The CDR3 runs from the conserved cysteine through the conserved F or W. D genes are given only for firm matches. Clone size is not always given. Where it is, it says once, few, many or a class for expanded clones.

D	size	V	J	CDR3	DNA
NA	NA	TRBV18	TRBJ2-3	CASSPLPGGTLTDTQYF	TGTGCCAGCTCACCGCTCCCCGGTGGGACACTAACAGATACGCAGTATTTT
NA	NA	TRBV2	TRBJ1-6	CASRVDNIYNSPLHF	TGTGCCAGCAGGGTGGACAACATCTATAATTCACCCCTCCACTTT
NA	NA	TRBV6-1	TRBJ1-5	CASREQGRGNQPQHF	TGTGCCAGCAGAGAACAGGGAAGGGGCAATCAGCCCCAGCATTTT
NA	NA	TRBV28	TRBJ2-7	CASRVSWGPSYEQYF	TGTGCCAGCAGGGTTTCATGGGGCCCCTCCTACGAGCAGTACTTC
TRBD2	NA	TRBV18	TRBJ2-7	CASSPHGLAGIGYEQYF	TGTGCCAGCTCACCCCACGGACTAGCGGGAATCGGTTACGAGCAGTACTTC
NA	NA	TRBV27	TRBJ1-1	CASSLLLGSANTEAFF	TGTGCCAGCAGTTTATTGCTAGGCAGCGCGAACACTGAAGCTTTCTTT
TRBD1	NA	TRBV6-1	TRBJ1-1	CASRISGTGFPEAFF	TGTGCCAGCAGGATTTCCGGGACAGGGTTTCCTGAAGCTTTCTTT
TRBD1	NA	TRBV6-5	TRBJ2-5	CASSYSPGQGQETQYF	TGTGCCAGCAGTTACTCCCCGGGACAGGGCCAAGAGACCCAGTACTTC
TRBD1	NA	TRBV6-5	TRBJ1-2	CASSGTGGGYGYTF	TGTGCCAGCAGTGGGACAGGTGGTGGATATGGCTACACCTTC
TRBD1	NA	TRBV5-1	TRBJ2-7	CASSSRDSNEQYF	TGCGCCAGCAGCTCCCGGGACAGTAACGAGCAGTACTTC
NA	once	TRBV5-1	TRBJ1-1	CASSPRDMNTEAFF	TGCGCCAGCAGCCCGAGGGACATGAACACTGAAGCTTTCTTT
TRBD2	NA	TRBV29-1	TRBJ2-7	CSGATSSGRSEQYF	TGCAGCGGCGCTACGTCTAGCGGGAGAAGCGAGCAGTACTTC
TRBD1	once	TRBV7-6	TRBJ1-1	CASSRTGDTEAFF	TGTGCCAGCAGCCGGACAGGGGACACTGAAGCTTTCTTT
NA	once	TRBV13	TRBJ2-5	CASSLRDFQETQYF	TGTGCCAGCAGCTTACGGGACTTCCAAGAGACCCAGTACTTC
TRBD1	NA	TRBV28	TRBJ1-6	CASSLRQGRISPLHF	TGTGCCAGCAGTTTACGACAGGGAAGGATTTCACCCCTCCACTTT
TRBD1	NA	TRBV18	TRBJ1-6	CASSLGSTGQSYSPLHF	TGTGCCAGCTCACTAGGATCTACGGGACAGAGTTATTCACCCCTCCACTTT
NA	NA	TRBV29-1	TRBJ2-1	CSVWGLVGYNEQFF	TGCAGCGTTTGGGGGCTAGTAGGTTACAATGAGCAGTTCTTC
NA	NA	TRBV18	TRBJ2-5	CASSLLRVTERRETQYF	TGTGCCAGCTCCCTATTACGTGTGACTGAAAGACGAGAGACCCAGTACTTC
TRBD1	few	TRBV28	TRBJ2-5	CASSPAKTGEETQYF	TGTGCCAGCAGCCCGGCCAAGACAGGGGAAGAGACCCAGTACTTC
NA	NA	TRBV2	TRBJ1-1	CASTQNGVPNTEAFF	TGTGCCAGCACTCAAAACGGGGTCCCGAACACTGAAGCTTTCTTT
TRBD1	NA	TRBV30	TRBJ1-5	CAWSPTGTRQPQHF	TGTGCCTGGAGTCCGACAGGGACTAGGCAGCCCCAGCATTTT
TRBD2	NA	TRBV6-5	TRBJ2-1	CASANSGSRLNEQFF	TGTGCCAGCGCGAATAGCGGGAGTCGGTTAAATGAGCAGTTCTTC
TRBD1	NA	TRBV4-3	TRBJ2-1	CASSQEGQGLNEQFF	TGCGCCAGCAGCCAAGAAGGACAGGGGCTGAATGAGCAGTTCTTC
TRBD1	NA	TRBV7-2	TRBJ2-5	CASSLAGQGGTQYF	TGTGCCAGCAGCTTAGCGGGACAGGGAGGGACCCAGTACTTC
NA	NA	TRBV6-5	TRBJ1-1	CASSRLNTEAFF	TGTGCCAGCAGCCGTTTGAACACTGAAGCTTTCTTT
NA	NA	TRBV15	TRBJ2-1	CATSRGTTAGDEQFF	TGTGCCACCAGCAGAGGGACTACCGCCGGCGATGAGCAGTTCTTC
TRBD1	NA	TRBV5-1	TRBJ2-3	CASSTGTGPGDTQYF	TGCGCCAGCAGCACCGGGACAGGGCCAGGAGATACGCAGTATTTT
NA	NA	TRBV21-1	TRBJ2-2	CASSTLAGVLFGTGELFF	TGTGCCAGCAGCACCCTAGCGGGGGTGCTCTTTGGCACCGGGGAGCTGTTTTTT
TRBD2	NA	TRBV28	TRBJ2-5	CASSFGASGRRTETQYF	TGTGCCAGCAGTTTTGGGGCTAGCGGGAGGAGGACGGAGACCCAGTACTTC
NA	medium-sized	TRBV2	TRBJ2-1	CASSEGQRPSDEQFF	TGTGCCAGCAGTGAAGGGCAGAGACCCAGCGATGAGCAGTTCTTC
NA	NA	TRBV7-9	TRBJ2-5	CASRPARGGQETQYF	TGTGCCAGCCGACCCGCGAGGGGGGGCCAAGAGACCCAGTACTTC
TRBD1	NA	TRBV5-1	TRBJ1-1	CASSIGTGGNTEAFF	TGCGCCAGCAGCATAGGGACAGGGGGAAACACTGAAGCTTTCTTT
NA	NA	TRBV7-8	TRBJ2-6	CASSSTGGGLFSGANVLTF	TGTGCCAGCAGCTCCACGGGTGGAGGGCTCTTCTCTGGGGCCAACGTCCTGACTTTC
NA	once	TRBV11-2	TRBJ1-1	CASSLRGAGKGGEAFF	TGTGCCAGCAGCTTAAGGGGCGCAGGGAAAGGGGGTGAAGCTTTCTTT
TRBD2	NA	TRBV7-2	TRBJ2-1	CASSLVLAGLSYNEQFF	TGTGCCAGCAGCTTAGTTCTAGCGGGCCTCTCCTACAATGAGCAGTTCTTC
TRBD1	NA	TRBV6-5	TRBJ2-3	CASSSHDRETDTQYF	TGTGCCAGCAGTTCCCACGACAGGGAAACAGATACGCAGTATTTT
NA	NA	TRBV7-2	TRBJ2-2	CASNPGNTGELFF	TGTGCCAGCAACCCGGGGAACACCGGGGAGCTGTTTTTT
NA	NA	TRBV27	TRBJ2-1	CASSYLMGGEQFF	TGTGCCAGCAGTTACCTCATGGGGGGTGAGCAGTTCTTC
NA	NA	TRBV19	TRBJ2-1	CASKLPPYNEQFF	TGTGCCAGTAAGCTCCCTCCCTACAATGAGCAGTTCTTC
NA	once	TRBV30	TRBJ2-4	CAWNPAGRMTKNIQYF	TGTGCCTGGAACCCCGCGGGGCGGATGACCAAAAACATTCAGTACTTC
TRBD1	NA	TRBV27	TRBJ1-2	CASSLLKTGGMIYGYTF	TGTGCCAGCAGTTTACTCAAGACAGGGGGCATGATCTATGGCTACACCTTC
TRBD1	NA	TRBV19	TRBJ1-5	CASSARTGPAKPQHF	TGTGCCAGTAGTGCCCGGACAGGCCCAGCTAAGCCCCAGCATTTT